The source of this TCR beta chain is a study of identical twins. Study-wide results and caveats: Models predicted less out-of-frame TCR alpha sharing in monozygotic twins than was found.

CDR3 length: 16 residues. Remarks on this clonotype: The target antigen is unknown.

A single record per CDR3 protein comes from TCRdb applying MiXCR to the 5' RACE reads. The data hold more than 600,000 distinct CDR3 sequences, with about 20% observed a single time. These same data were also listed under a study on T cells expressing NK-cell markers. From that paper: NKG2C+ dominant clonotypes from a handful of donors made up roughly 1.0-7.0% of CD8+ T cells. The CD3+CD56-NKG2C+ fraction of several donors was likewise dominated by these clonotypes.

The chain joins TRBV21-1 to TRBJ1-6; the table's D call, TRBD1, has no DNA check behind it. TRBV21-1 is recorded as a pseudogene. The sequence was obtained from a woman aged 18-29 years in good health. Sequenced input: PBMCs. This CDR3 reads CASSKGLDRDNSPLHF. In DNA, the CDR3 is TGTGCCAGCAGCAAAGGCTTGGACAGGGATAATTCACCCCTCCACTTT.